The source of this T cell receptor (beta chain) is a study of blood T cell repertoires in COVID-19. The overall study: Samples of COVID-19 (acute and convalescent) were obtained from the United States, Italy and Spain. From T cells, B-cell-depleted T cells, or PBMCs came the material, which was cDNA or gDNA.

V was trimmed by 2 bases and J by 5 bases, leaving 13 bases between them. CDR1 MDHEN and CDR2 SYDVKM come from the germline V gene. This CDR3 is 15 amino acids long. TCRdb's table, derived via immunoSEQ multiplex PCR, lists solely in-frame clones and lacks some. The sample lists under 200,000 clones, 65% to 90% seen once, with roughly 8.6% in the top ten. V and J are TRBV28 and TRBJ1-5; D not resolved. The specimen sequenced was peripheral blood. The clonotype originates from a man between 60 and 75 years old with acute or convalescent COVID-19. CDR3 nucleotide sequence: TGTGCCAGCAGTTTAAAGGGAGGGTATGATCAGCCCCAGCATTTT. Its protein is CASSLKGGYDQPQHF.